The source of this TCR beta chain is a study of memory CD4+ T cells and cytomegalovirus serostatus. Study at large: Donors were healthy Belgian adults, fewer than ten CMV seropositive and some 24 seronegative.

Notes on the study in general: The CMV-associated TCR signature appears largely within the CD4+ memory repertoire.

To note about this clone: Its antigen remains unknown.

Generated by immunoSEQ multiplex PCR, the TCRdb table keeps only in-frame clones and is missing some. The sample has approximately 61,000 clones, 60% to 85% seen once. V was shortened by 4 bases and J by 3 bases, with 7 bases between the two germline ends. Looked up from germline, CDR1 is MNHEY and CDR2 is SMNVEV (reference sequence). The CDR3 is 12 amino acids. The sort gate was single viable CD3+CD4+CD8-CD45RO+ cells for memory CD4+ T cells. Serostatus was set by detecting CMV pp150, pp28, p38, p52 IgG. The chain employs TRBV27 and TRBJ2-7; D is unclear. The sequenced sample consisted of memory CD4+ T cells from blood. The TCR sequence derives from an adult in good health and CMV-seronegative. Some clones in this sample may be carry-over from other donors' samples. CDR3 region: CASSYGSYEQYF. CDR3 nucleotide sequence: TGTGCCAGCAGTTATGGTAGCTACGAGCAGTACTTC.